This TCR beta chain was retrieved from a study of T-cell memory formation after mild COVID-19. Study-wide points: Contracting CD4+ clones sat mainly in CM and EM; CD8+ in EMRA.

This clonotype was seen more than once but under ten times. Its target is unknown. The CDR3 sequence is 16 residues long. Germline V gives CDR1 LGHNA, CDR2 YNFKEQ. After removal of 5 bases from V and 5 bases from J, the junction contained 9 bases not matched to a gene. Via MiXCR, TCRdb re-called the 5' RACE reads, giving one row per CDR3 protein. This sample carries hundreds of thousands of distinct CDR3 sequences, about 16% of them seen once, and the ten largest clones take 3.5%. The TCR sequence derives from a man between 18 and 29 years old who had mild COVID-19 (a few samples of this study predate the infection). Cell type and time point are not known. The rearrangement uses TRBV4-2 and TRBJ2-3; 11 nucleotides align to TRBD2. The sequencing sample was made of PBMCs or a T cell subset sorted from them (not recorded which). CDR3 amino acids: CASSLGSGGAGDTQYF. For the CDR3, the DNA is TGTGCCAGCAGCTTAGGTAGCGGGGGGGCTGGAGATACGCAGTATTTT.